The T cell receptor (beta chain) under discussion was sequenced for a study of shared clonotypes between healthy human individuals. This table comes from immunoSEQ multiplex PCR, and its TCRdb copy is limited to in-frame clones, with some not included. Among 1.6 million or so clones listed, about 98.5% were seen once. The CDR3 length is 16 residues. The germline V gene encodes CDR1 SGHNT and CDR2 YYREEE (reference sequence). The V end lost 1 base, the J end lost 1 base, and 11 bases lay between the germline ends. What was sequenced was naive CD4+ T cells sorted from blood. Subset in this sample: CD45RA+ positively selected. The receptor was derived from a man aged 25 to 45 in good health. The chain carries TRBV5-4 and TRBJ2-2, with unresolved D. The CDR3 nucleotides are TGTGCCAGCAGCTTGTATAGAATGAAGAACACCGGGGAGCTGTTTTTT. It translates to CASSLYRMKNTGELFF.